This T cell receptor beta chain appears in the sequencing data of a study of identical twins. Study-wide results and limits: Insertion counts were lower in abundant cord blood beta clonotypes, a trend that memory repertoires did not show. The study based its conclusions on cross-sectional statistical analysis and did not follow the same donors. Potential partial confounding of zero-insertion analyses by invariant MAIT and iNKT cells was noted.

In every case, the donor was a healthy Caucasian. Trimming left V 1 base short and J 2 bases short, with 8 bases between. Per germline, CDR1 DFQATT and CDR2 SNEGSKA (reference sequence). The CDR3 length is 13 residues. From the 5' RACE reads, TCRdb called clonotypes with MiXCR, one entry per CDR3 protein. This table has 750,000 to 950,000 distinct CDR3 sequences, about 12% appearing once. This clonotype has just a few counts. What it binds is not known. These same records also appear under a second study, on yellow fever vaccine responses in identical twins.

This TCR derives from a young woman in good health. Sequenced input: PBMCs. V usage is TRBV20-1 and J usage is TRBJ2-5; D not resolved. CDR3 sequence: CSARGPLQETQYF. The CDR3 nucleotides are TGCAGTGCTAGAGGCCCCTTACAAGAGACCCAGTACTTC.